This T cell receptor beta chain was profiled in a study of cytomegalovirus exposure and HLA in healthy donors. Findings and caveats of the study: Immune exposure information available was restricted to CMV serostatus.

In its sample, this clone was seen once. The antigen remains undetermined. PCR employed 60 Vbeta and 13 Jbeta primers. The assay was immunoSEQ multiplex PCR, and TCRdb's table has in-frame clones only and misses some. The sample gives 85,000 to 120,000 clones, approximately 80% of which show up once; 3% to 4.5% is in the top ten. This clonotype was sampled from a man between 60 and 75 years old in good health and CMV-seronegative. Sequenced input: PBMCs.

CDR3 in DNA: TGTGCCAGCAATCTAGCGGGGGGTGTCGATGAGCAGTTCTTC. Translation: CASNLAGGVDEQFF. This chain connects TRBV6-4 to TRBJ2-1; TRBD2 agrees at 11 bases. This CDR3 has 14 residues. Germline values: CDR1 MRHNA, CDR2 SNTAGT. The J segment lost 8 bases and the V segment lost 7 bases, leaving 7 bases of the junction unmatched.